A single sample gave rise to the 28 T cell receptor beta chains below, sequenced in a study of vaccination effects on CD4 cells after COVID-19 (dated by TCRdb to 2022 to 2024). To identify antigen-specific CD4+ T cell clonotypes by their expansion, the ViraFEST assay first stimulated PBMC with viral peptide pools and then applied TCR sequencing. After about 9 days of culture, CD4+ T cells were isolated with the EasySep CD4+ T cell isolation kit. The absence of prior SARS-CoV-2 infection in healthy vaccine recipients was confirmed by negative nucleocapsid antibodies before and after vaccination. Libraries were built with the immunoSEQ multiplex PCR assay. TCRdb stores this immuneACCESS table with in-frame sequences only. Part of the clones is absent; in the studies checked, under half of the shortfall reflects unresolved V genes, and no reason is known for the rest. The sample has around 63,000 clones on record, around 75% of them singletons. The ten most abundant clones make up 3% to 4% of the sample.

The antigens these receptors bind are not known. The starting material was CD4+ T cells from PBMCs cultured with HCoV-OC43 spike peptides, obtained before COVID-19 vaccination. The cell subset or site label for this specimen denotes: HCoV-OC43 spike overlapping peptide pool stimulation. Source of these receptors: a human donor who received a COVID-19 vaccine.

The chain employs TRBV19 and TRBJ2-7; 9 positions agree with TRBD1. J lost 6 bases, V lost 4 bases, and 10 bases had no gene match. Germline CDR1 is LNHDA and CDR2 is SQIVND (reference sequence). CDR3 length: 15 amino acids. CDR3: CASSRGPGQGSEQYV. The CDR3 nucleotides read TGTGCCAGTAGTAGGGGACCGGGACAGGGTAGCGAGCAGTACGTC.

The gene calls are TRBV28 and TRBJ2-5; TRBD1 matches at 7 bases. The CDR3 has 14 amino acids. Unmatched junction bases numbered 7, after V lost 6 bases and J lost 3 bases. Germline CDR1 reads MDHEN; CDR2 reads SYDVKM. The CDR3 region has the DNA TGTGCCAGCAGCACACGACAGGGTAAAGAGACCCAGTACTTC. Its translation: CASSTRQGKETQYF.

This clone was observed a single time. This chain links TRBV12-3 or TRBV12-4 with TRBJ2-3, with D unclear. The germline V and J ends were trimmed by 6 bases and 6 bases, with 10 bases remaining between them. CDR3 length: 12 residues. The CDR3 nucleotides read TGTGCCAGCAGGGCAGGTGGGGATACGCAGTATTTT. It yields the protein CASRAGGDTQYF.

The rearrangement links TRBV7-8 to TRBJ1-1; no clear D gene. Germline CDR1 is SGHVS and CDR2 is FQNEAQ. Trimming removed 2 bases at V and 6 bases at J, with 7 bases between. The CDR3 sequence is 12 residues long. The CDR3 coding sequence is TGTGCCAGCAGCTTACAGTGGGCTGAAGCTTTCTTT. Translating gives CASSLQWAEAFF.

This clone appeared a single time. The chain links TRBV29-1 to TRBJ2-1, with D tentatively TRBD2 (6 bases). Between the trimmed V and J ends, which lost 8 bases and 6 bases, there was a span of 20 bases. The CDR3 length is 14 residues. The germline V gene encodes CDR1 SQVTM and CDR2 ANQGSEA. The CDR3 here is CSSLTGVSGNEQFF. The CDR3 region has the DNA TGCAGCAGCCTAACGGGGGTATCGGGCAATGAGCAGTTCTTC.

The chain has TRBV4-1 and TRBJ2-5; 10 nucleotides line up with TRBD1. The V gene end was trimmed by 3 bases and the J gene end by 9 bases; junction bases not matched to a gene: 19. Germline values: CDR1 MGHRA, CDR2 YSYEKL. The CDR3 runs to 18 residues. The CDR3 reads CASSQHVGARDRGMAQYF. The DNA for the CDR3 is TGCGCCAGCAGCCAGCACGTCGGTGCTCGGGACAGGGGTATGGCCCAGTACTTC.

This chain links TRBV19 with TRBJ2-3; 10 bases agree with TRBD1. With V trimmed by 5 bases and J by 3 bases, 5 bases remained unmatched. Germline loops: CDR1 LNHDA, CDR2 SQIVND (reference sequence). The CDR3 consists of 15 residues. The CDR3 DNA reads TGTGCCAGTAGTCGGACAGGGGGAAAAACAGATACGCAGTATTTT. Its translation: CASSRTGGKTDTQYF.

This clone was counted between two and nine times. The chain carries TRBV3-1 (or the pseudogene TRBV3-2) and TRBJ1-6, with D perhaps TRBD1 (6 bases). This CDR3 comprises 16 residues. The V and J ends lost 6 bases and 3 bases respectively, with 15 bases between them. Germline values: CDR1 LGHDT, CDR2 YNNKEL (reference sequence). Here the CDR3 DNA reads TGTGCCAGCAGTCATGGGGGCGCAGTCTATAATTCACCCCTCCACTTT. This codes for CASSHGGAVYNSPLHF.

The genes are TRBV19 and TRBJ2-3; 8 nucleotides agree with TRBD2. Germline values: CDR1 LNHDA, CDR2 SQIVND (reference sequence). After removal of 2 bases from V and 3 bases from J, the junction contained 4 bases not matched to a gene. The CDR3 sequence is 15 residues long. The CDR3 reads CASSISQRGTDTQYF. CDR3 DNA: TGTGCCAGTAGTATAAGTCAGCGGGGGACAGATACGCAGTATTTT.

The chain couples TRBV11-3 to TRBJ1-1; D unresolved. V lost 1 base and J lost 1, with 4 bases in between. In germline, CDR1 is SGHNT, CDR2 YENEEA. The length of the CDR3 is 13 residues. The CDR3 DNA follows: TGTGCCAGCAGCTTAGGTAGGAACACTGAAGCTTTCTTT. Translating gives CASSLGRNTEAFF.

The chain combines TRBV4-1 with TRBJ1-6, with no clear D. The CDR3 contains 15 residues. V was shortened by 1 base and J by 5 bases, with 9 bases between the two germline ends. Per germline, CDR1 MGHRA and CDR2 YSYEKL. CDR3 protein: CASSQGDGNNSPLHF. CDR3 nucleotide sequence: TGCGCCAGCAGCCAAGGAGACGGGAATAATTCACCCCTCCACTTT.

V usage is TRBV19 and J usage is TRBJ1-1, with D unclear. The CDR3 has 15 residues. Germline assignment: CDR1 LNHDA and CDR2 SQIVND (reference sequence). The germline V and J ends were trimmed by 8 bases and 1 base, with 17 bases remaining between them. The CDR3 DNA reads as TGTGCCAGTTTCCAAAACGGACGCGGGAACACTGAAGCTTTCTTT. Its protein product is CASFQNGRGNTEAFF.

The sample holds one count of this clone. This chain joins TRBV6-5 and TRBJ2-3, with 8 bases fitting TRBD2. The CDR3 is 11 residues long. From germline, CDR1 is MNHEY and CDR2 SVGAGI. Unmatched junction bases numbered 7, after V lost 11 bases and J lost 9 bases. The CDR3: CAATGGQTQYF. CDR3 coding DNA: TGTGCCGCCACGGGGGGGCAAACGCAGTATTTT.

The chain has TRBV6-1 and TRBJ1-2; D unclear. V lost 1 base and J lost 9, with 15 bases in between. CDR3 length equals 14 residues. Germline V gives CDR1 MNHNS, CDR2 SASEGT. CDR3 coding DNA: TGTGCCAGCAGTGAAGACCGTACTCCTATACGCTACACCTTC. This translates into CASSEDRTPIRYTF.

This clone was seen a few times. This chain joins TRBV30 and TRBJ1-6; 8 nucleotides align to TRBD1. This CDR3 has 13 amino acids. CDR1 and CDR2 from the germline V gene are GTSNPN and SVGIG (reference sequence). V lost 4 bases, J lost 10 bases, and 6 bases stayed unmatched. Here the CDR3 DNA reads TGTGCCTGGATGGGACAGGTACGCTCACCCCTCCACTTT. Amino acids: CAWMGQVRSPLHF. Drawing the rest from reference TRBV30 and TRBJ1-6, the complete variable domain is SQTIHQWPATLVQPVGSPLSLECTVEGTSNPNLYWYRQAAGRGLQLLFYSVGIGQISSEVPQNLSASRPQDRQFILSSKKLLLSDSGFYLCAWMGQVRSPLHFGNGTRLTVT.

The V gene is TRBV7-2, the J gene TRBJ1-6; no clear D gene. CDR3 size: 17 residues. Trimming shortened V by 6 bases and J by 0 bases, and 15 bases separated the two germline ends. Germline V gene lookup returns CDR1 SGHTA and CDR2 FQGNSA. The CDR3 loop reads CASREARQSSYNSPLHF. For the CDR3, the DNA is TGTGCCAGCAGGGAAGCCCGACAAAGCTCCTATAATTCACCCCTCCACTTT.

The chain couples TRBV29-1 to TRBJ2-4, with a weak D call TRBD1 (5 bases). Germline CDR1 is SQVTM and CDR2 is ANQGSEA. CDR3 size: 15 residues. Trimming left V 6 bases short and J 1 base short, with 16 bases between. CDR3 loop: CSVGLLSPAKNIQYF. The CDR3 nucleotides read TGCAGCGTGGGGCTTCTCAGTCCCGCCAAAAACATTCAGTACTTC.

The chain uses TRBV18 and TRBJ1-2, with no clear D. V was clipped by 1 base and J by 8 bases, with 14 bases between them. Germline-derived CDR1 and CDR2 are KGHSH and LQKENI. The CDR3 has 14 amino acids. CDR3 sequence: CASSPLESRRGYTF. As DNA, the CDR3 is TGTGCCAGCTCACCACTGGAATCTCGGCGGGGCTACACCTTC.

The chain employs TRBV28 and TRBJ2-1, with D hard to call. The CDR3 extends over 14 amino acids. V was cut by 6 bases and J by 0 bases, with 9 bases left in between. In germline, CDR1 is MDHEN, CDR2 SYDVKM. The CDR3 sequence is CASSRLSSYNEQFF. The CDR3 DNA follows: TGTGCCAGCAGCAGACTGAGCTCCTACAATGAGCAGTTCTTC.

V gene TRBV12-5 combines with J gene TRBJ1-4; D is unclear. V dropped 2 bases and J dropped 0 bases, with 4 bases sitting between them. The CDR3 has 14 residues. CDR1 and CDR2 from the germline V gene are LGHNT and FRNRAP. CDR3: CASGLRATNEKLFF. CDR3 DNA: TGTGCTAGTGGTTTGAGGGCAACTAATGAAAAACTGTTTTTT.

This chain joins TRBV4-1 and TRBJ2-5; 7 bases match TRBD1. The CDR3 has 13 residues. CDR1 MGHRA and CDR2 YSYEKL come from the germline V gene. V trimming: 4 bases; J trimming: 4 bases; junction bases outside the gene matches: 3. The chain's CDR3 is CASSPTGVETQYF. DNA of the CDR3: TGCGCCAGCAGCCCCACAGGGGTAGAGACCCAGTACTTC.

The genes are TRBV5-4 and TRBJ2-2; TRBD2 aligns across 10 bases. In germline, CDR1 is SGHNT, CDR2 YYREEE (reference sequence). V gave up 0 bases and J gave up 7 bases; unmatched junction bases: 9. CDR3 length: 17 residues. CDR3 protein: CASSLASGGSAGGELFF. In DNA form, the CDR3 reads TGTGCCAGCAGCTTGGCTAGCGGGGGTTCCGCTGGCGGGGAGCTGTTTTTT.

This clone came up a few times. This rearrangement joins TRBV7-9 to TRBJ2-5; the match to TRBD2 covers 11 bases. The CDR3 has 14 amino acids. The J segment lost 5 bases and the V segment lost 3 bases, leaving 2 bases of the junction unmatched. Germline V gene sequence: CDR1 SEHNR, CDR2 FQNEAQ (reference sequence). The CDR3 bases are TGTGCCAGCAGCTTTACTAGCGGGGGTGAGACCCAGTACTTC. Translating gives CASSFTSGGETQYF.

V gene TRBV2 combines with J gene TRBJ2-5; D remains unclear. The V gene's germline CDR1 is SNHLY and CDR2 FYNNEI. Trimming took 3 bases from V and 5 from J, leaving 4 bases between them. This CDR3 spans 11 amino acids. Here the CDR3 DNA reads TGTGCCAGCAGTGATGCGGAGACCCAGTACTTC. It translates to CASSDAETQYF.

The chain recombines TRBV19 with TRBJ1-2; 8 nucleotides agree with TRBD1. Unmatched junction bases numbered 3, after V lost 3 bases and J lost 6 bases. The length of the CDR3 is 13 residues. Germline-derived CDR1 and CDR2 are LNHDA and SQIVND (reference sequence). CDR3 sequence reads: CASSIRQGNGYTF. CDR3 nucleotide sequence: TGTGCCAGTAGTATCAGACAGGGGAATGGCTACACCTTC.

On this clone: This sample also contains other DNA sequences that code for the same CDR3. The chain combines TRBV6-5 with TRBJ2-3; 8 positions match TRBD1. Per the germline V gene, CDR1 is MNHEY and CDR2 is SVGAGI. V was clipped by 5 bases and J by 4 bases; unmatched bases: 5. The CDR3 spans 14 residues. The CDR3 here is CASSRDRGADTQYF. The CDR3 DNA reads TGTGCCAGCAGTCGAGACAGGGGAGCAGATACGCAGTATTTT.

The CDR3 protein is CASSRRGGGSNQPQHF. CDR3 in DNA: TGTGCCAGCAGCCGCCGAGGAGGGGGTTCCAATCAGCCCCAGCATTTT. The J gene is TRBJ1-5, the V gene TRBV5-6; possible D gene TRBD1, 6 bases. The CDR3 has 16 residues. Germline-derived CDR1 and CDR2 are SGHDT and YYEEEE. Trimming shortened V by 4 bases and J by 3 bases, and 17 bases separated the two germline ends.

This chain connects TRBV3-1 (or the pseudogene TRBV3-2) to TRBJ1-1, with D unclear. This CDR3 has 13 amino acids. CDR1 is LGHDT, CDR2 YNNKEL, per germline (reference sequence). The germline V and J ends were trimmed by 4 bases and 4 bases, with 10 bases remaining between them. As DNA, the CDR3 is TGTGCCAGCAGCCGGAACCCCGGCACTGAAGCTTTCTTT. Translation gives CASSRNPGTEAFF.